This T cell receptor beta chain comes out of a study of T-cell memory formation after mild COVID-19. The overall study: Each donor largely had its own TCR clusters. General study findings and limits: There was no confirmation that second-wave clones peaking on day 37 were SARS-CoV-2 specific. Cross-reactive memory apparently joined, as some responding clones appeared in pre-infection memory.

cDNA libraries for TCR alpha and TCR beta, carrying sample barcodes and UMIs, came from 5'RACE with constant-segment primers. TCRdb called the 5' RACE reads again in MiXCR, with one record for every CDR3 protein. This table has around 250,000 distinct CDR3 sequences, over 8.5% appearing once. To note about this clonotype: Antigen specificity is unknown.

CDR3 length equals 14 residues. Germline loops: CDR1 MNHEY, CDR2 SVGAGI. Trimming stripped 1 base from V and 0 bases from J, with 5 bases between. The receptor was derived from a man aged 18-30 years who had mild COVID-19 (a few samples of this study predate the infection). Cell type and time point are not known. Sequenced sample: PBMCs or a T cell subset sorted from them (not recorded which). This chain links TRBV6-5 with TRBJ2-3; no definite D call. The CDR3 DNA follows: TGTGCCAGCAGTTACTTAGGGAGCACAGATACGCAGTATTTT. This translates into CASSYLGSTDTQYF.